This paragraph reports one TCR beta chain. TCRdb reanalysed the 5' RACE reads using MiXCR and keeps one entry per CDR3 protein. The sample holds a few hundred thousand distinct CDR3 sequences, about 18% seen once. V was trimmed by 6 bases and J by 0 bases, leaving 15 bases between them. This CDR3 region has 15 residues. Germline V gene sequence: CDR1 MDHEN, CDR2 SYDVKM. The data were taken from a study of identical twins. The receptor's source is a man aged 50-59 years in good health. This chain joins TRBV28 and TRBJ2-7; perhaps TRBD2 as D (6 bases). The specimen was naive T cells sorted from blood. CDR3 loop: CASSQIGGSSYEQYF. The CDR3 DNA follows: TGTGCCAGCAGCCAAATCGGGGGAAGCTCCTACGAGCAGTACTTC.